The 13 T cell receptor beta chains listed next were all sequenced from one sample in a study of blood T cells in healthy people across ages. Sample-barcoded 5' priming and a J-beta primer mix drove a second PCR of roughly 7 to 11 cycles. TCRdb redid the calling of the 5' RACE reads with MiXCR, one entry per CDR3 protein. The table shows about 800,000 distinct CDR3 sequences, with 25% occurring only once. The sample was also reused in another study, on T cells of mothers and their children.

Material for sequencing was blood. These receptor sequences come from a boy younger than 18 in good health.

This clonotype occurred a few times. This sequence joins TRBV14 and TRBJ2-1, with D perhaps TRBD1 or TRBD2 (5 bases each). The DNA end lines up better with TRBJ2-7; the J call may be wrong. Germline V lookup: CDR1 SGHDN, CDR2 FVKESK. The CDR3 consists of 14 residues. The CDR3 is CASSQEGTYYEQYF. The CDR3 DNA follows: TGTGCCAGCAGCCAAGAAGGGACCTACTACGAGCAGTACTTC.

The V and J genes are TRBV3-1 and TRBJ1-5; no firm D call. V lost 6 bases, J lost 4 bases, and 13 bases lay in between. The germline V gene has CDR1 LGHDT and CDR2 YNNKEL (reference sequence). The CDR3 has 14 residues. CDR3 in amino acids: CASSPLEGNQPQHF. The DNA of the CDR3 is TGTGCCAGCAGTCCCTTGGAGGGAAATCAGCCCCAGCATTTT.

Here the CDR3 DNA reads TGTGCCAGCCGTCCCCCGGGACAGGGTCTCACCCAGTACTTC. Protein product: CASRPPGQGLTQYF. The V and J genes are TRBV6-1 and TRBJ2-5; 9 bases are shared with TRBD1. Germline CDR1 reads MNHNS; CDR2 reads SASEGT. V lost 8 bases, J lost 8 bases, and 12 bases stayed unmatched. This CDR3 is built from 14 residues.

The chain recombines TRBV20-1 with TRBJ1-6; no clear D. V was cut by 8 bases and J by 6 bases, with 14 bases left in between. Germline V gives CDR1 DFQATT, CDR2 SNEGSKA (reference sequence). The CDR3 sequence is 13 residues long. CDR3 amino acids: CSPQAGGNSPLHF. The CDR3 DNA reads TGCAGTCCGCAGGCAGGAGGTAATTCACCCCTCCACTTT.

The table lists this clonotype with a few counts. The chain recombines TRBV5-1 with TRBJ2-5; D is possibly TRBD2 (6 bases). CDR1 SGHRS and CDR2 YFSETQ come from the germline V gene. V was pared by 3 bases and J by 3 bases, with 18 bases between. The CDR3 is made up of 16 amino acids. CDR3 DNA: TGCGCCAGCAGCTGGGGGACCGGGACTGTCGAAGAGACCCAGTACTTC. Its translation: CASSWGTGTVEETQYF.

V and J are TRBV20-1 and TRBJ2-7; no reliable D call. The ends were cut back, 3 bases at V and 5 bases at J, with 17 bases in the middle. The CDR3 covers 14 residues. Per germline, CDR1 DFQATT and CDR2 SNEGSKA (reference sequence). The CDR3 reads CSARALGSEDEQYF. CDR3 nucleotide sequence: TGCAGTGCTAGGGCCTTGGGCAGTGAGGACGAGCAGTACTTC.

The V call is TRBV20-1, the J call TRBJ2-7; possibly TRBD2 for D (5 bases). CDR1 and CDR2 from the germline V gene are DFQATT and SNEGSKA (reference sequence). With 0 bases removed from V and 2 bases from J, the gap between germline ends came to 20 bases. The CDR3 is made up of 17 amino acids. CDR3 sequence: CSARDPLGRVIPYEQYF. The DNA of the CDR3 is TGCAGTGCTAGAGATCCCCTAGGGCGGGTGATTCCCTACGAGCAGTACTTC.

This clonotype occurred a few times. An end of the junction does not agree with germline; a read error may underlie this. The chain carries TRBV7-6 and TRBJ2-5; D remains ambiguous. Per germline, CDR1 SGHVS and CDR2 FNYEAQ. This CDR3 contains 16 residues. The CDR3 here is CASSLFVGFGQETQYF. Written as DNA, the CDR3 is TGTGCCAGCAGCTTATTCGTTGGGTTTGGGCAAGAGACTCAGTACTTC.

The chain couples TRBV28 to TRBJ2-1; D call uncertain. The J call is in doubt because the DNA end fits TRBJ2-7 better. CDR1 and CDR2 from the germline V gene are MDHEN and SYDVKM. The CDR3 covers 13 residues. This CDR3 reads CASMSPRPYEQYF. The CDR3 DNA is TGTGCCAGCATGTCCCCGCGACCCTACGAGCAGTACTTC.

V usage is TRBV13 and J usage is TRBJ2-1; TRBD2 agrees at 10 bases. The trim removed 5 bases at V and 0 bases at J, leaving 10 bases unmatched. Germline loops: CDR1 PRHDT, CDR2 FYEKMQ (reference sequence). This CDR3 is built from 18 residues. The DNA for the CDR3 is TGTGCCAGCAGCCAGACTAGCGGGTCTCTTAGCTCCTACAATGAGCAGTTCTTC. Amino acid sequence: CASSQTSGSLSSYNEQFF.

This clonotype has just a few counts. CDR3 coding DNA: TGCGCCAGCAGCCAAGACGCTGGACGGGACGAGCAGTACTTC. Encoded protein: CASSQDAGRDEQYF. The chain links TRBV4-3 to TRBJ2-7; unclear D gene. The CDR3 runs 14 residues. From germline, CDR1 is LGHNA and CDR2 YSLEER. Trimming cost V 0 bases and J 5 bases, with 11 bases left between them.

CDR3 region: CASSYTAGNQPQHF. CDR3 nucleotide sequence: TGTGCCAGCAGTTACACCGCCGGGAACCAGCCCCAGCATTTT. The chain has TRBV6-6 and TRBJ1-5; D is ambiguous. CDR3 length: 14 amino acids. Germline V gives CDR1 MNHNY, CDR2 SVGAGI (reference sequence). V was pared by 2 bases and J by 7 bases, with 12 bases between.

J is TRBJ2-7 and V is TRBV7-2, with TRBD2 matching over 10 bases. This CDR3 has 15 residues. The ends lost 3 bases at V and 2 bases at J; junction bases unmatched: 4. CDR1 and CDR2 (germline): SGHTA, FQGNSA. The CDR3 reads CASSFALAGTYEQYF. The CDR3 DNA reads as TGTGCCAGCAGCTTCGCACTAGCGGGGACCTACGAGCAGTACTTC. Together with reference TRBV7-2 and TRBJ2-7, the CDR3 gives the full variable domain: GAGVSQSPSNKVTEKGKDVELRCDPISGHTALYWYRQSLGQGLEFLIYFQGNSAPDKSGLPSDRFSAERTGGSVSTLTIQRTQQEDSAVYLCASSFALAGTYEQYFGPGTRLTVT.